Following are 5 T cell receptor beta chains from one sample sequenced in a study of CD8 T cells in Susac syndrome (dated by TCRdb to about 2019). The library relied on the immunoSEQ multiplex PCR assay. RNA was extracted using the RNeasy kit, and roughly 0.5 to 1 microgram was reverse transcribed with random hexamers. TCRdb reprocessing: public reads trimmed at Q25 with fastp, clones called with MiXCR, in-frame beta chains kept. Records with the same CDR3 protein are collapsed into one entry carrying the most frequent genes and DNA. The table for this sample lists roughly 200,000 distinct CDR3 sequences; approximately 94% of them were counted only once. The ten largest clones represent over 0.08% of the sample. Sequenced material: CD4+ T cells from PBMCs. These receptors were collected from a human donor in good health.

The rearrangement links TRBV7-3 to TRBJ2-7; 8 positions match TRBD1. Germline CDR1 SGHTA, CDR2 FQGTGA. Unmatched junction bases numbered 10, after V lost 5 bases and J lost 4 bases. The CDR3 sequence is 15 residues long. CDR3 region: CASSPGTGRSYEQYF. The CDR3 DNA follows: TGTGCCAGCAGCCCCGGGACAGGTCGATCGTACGAGCAGTACTTC.

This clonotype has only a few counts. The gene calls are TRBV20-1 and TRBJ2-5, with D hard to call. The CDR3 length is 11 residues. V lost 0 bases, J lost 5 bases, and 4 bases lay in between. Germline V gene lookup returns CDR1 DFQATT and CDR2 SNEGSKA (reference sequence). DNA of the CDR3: TGCAGTGCTAGAGATCGTGAGACCCAGTACTTC. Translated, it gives CSARDRETQYF.

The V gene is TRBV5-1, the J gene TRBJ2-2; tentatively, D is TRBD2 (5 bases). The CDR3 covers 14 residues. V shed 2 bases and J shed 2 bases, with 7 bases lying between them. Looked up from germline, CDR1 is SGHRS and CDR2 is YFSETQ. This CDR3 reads CASSFRGNTGELFF. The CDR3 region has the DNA TGCGCCAGCAGCTTCCGGGGTAACACCGGGGAGCTGTTTTTT.

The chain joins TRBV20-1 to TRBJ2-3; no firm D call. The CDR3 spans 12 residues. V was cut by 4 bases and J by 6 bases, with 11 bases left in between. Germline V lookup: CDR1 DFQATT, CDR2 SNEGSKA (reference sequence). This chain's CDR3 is CSATSLQDTQYF. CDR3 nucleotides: TGCAGTGCTACCTCGCTACAGGATACGCAGTATTTT.

The CDR3 reads CASSPDSLNEKLFF. CDR3 nucleotide sequence: TGCGCCAGCAGCCCGGACAGCCTCAATGAAAAACTGTTTTTT. This sequence joins TRBV4-1 and TRBJ1-4, with D maybe TRBD1 (6 bases). The CDR3 contains 14 residues. V was shortened by 4 bases and J by 5 bases, with 11 bases between the two germline ends. The germline V gene encodes CDR1 MGHRA and CDR2 YSYEKL.